Below, 10 T cell receptor beta chains from the same sample are listed, as sequenced in a study of T cell clonotyping in hematopoietic cell transplantation. Assay used: immunoSEQ multiplex PCR; TCRdb lists only in-frame clones, some missing. The sample lists about 29,000 clones; roughly 80% were seen once. Time point noted: recipient sample about 28 days before transplant, after cytoreduction. The specimen comprised peripheral blood mononuclear cells, sampled before stem cell transplant. The source of these receptors is a woman in her twenties or thirties with chronic myeloid leukemia. Some clones in this sample may be carry-over from other donors' samples.

The V call is TRBV19, the J call TRBJ2-7; 14 bases map to TRBD2. In germline, CDR1 is LNHDA, CDR2 SQIVND (reference sequence). The length of the CDR3 is 18 residues. V dropped 3 bases and J dropped 0; count of bases not matched to a gene: 7. The DNA for the CDR3 is TGTGCCAGTAGTATCTCGACTAGCGGGAGGGGGAACTCCTACGAGCAGTACTTC. Amino acid sequence: CASSISTSGRGNSYEQYF. Full variable domain (remainder filled in from reference TRBV19 and TRBJ2-7): DGGITQSPKYLFRKEGQNVTLSCEQNLNHDAMYWYRQDPGQGLRLIYYSQIVNDFQKGDIAEGYSVSREKKESFPLTVTSAQKNPTAFYLCASSISTSGRGNSYEQYFGPGTRLTVT.

The chain carries TRBV2 and TRBJ1-2; D is uncertain. Trimming pared 5 bases from V and 8 bases from J, leaving 9 bases between. Per the germline V gene, CDR1 is SNHLY and CDR2 is FYNNEI. This CDR3 has 11 residues. In DNA, the CDR3 is TGTGCCAGCAGTCCCCCCCGGGGCTACACCTTC. It translates to CASSPPRGYTF.

The rearrangement joins TRBV25-1 to TRBJ2-5; possible D gene TRBD1, 7 bases. The closer fit of TRBJ2-7 to the DNA end suggests the J call may be wrong. The germline gives CDR1 MGHDK, CDR2 SYGVNS. This CDR3 contains 13 residues. In nucleotides, the CDR3 is TGTGCCAGCAGCAGCCAGGGGGGCTACGAGCAGTACTTC. Its protein is CASSSQGGYEQYF.

This chain joins TRBV19 and TRBJ1-2; D remains unclear. The CDR3 has 14 amino acids. Trimming removed 8 bases at V and 4 bases at J, with 17 bases between. Germline-derived CDR1 and CDR2 are LNHDA and SQIVND (reference sequence). Here the CDR3 reads CASLGGSSGYGYTF. In DNA, the CDR3 is TGTGCCAGTTTGGGAGGGTCGTCTGGCTATGGCTACACCTTC.

The sample holds a few counts of this clone. The chain employs TRBV27 and TRBJ1-6; D may be TRBD1 (6 bases). In germline, CDR1 is MNHEY, CDR2 SMNVEV (reference sequence). V lost 5 bases and J lost 4, with 21 bases in between. This CDR3 contains 18 residues. The CDR3 here is CASSTAGHDNIYNSPLHF. In DNA, the CDR3 is TGTGCCAGCAGTACAGCGGGACACGATAATATATATAATTCACCCCTCCACTTT.

This chain joins TRBV10-3 and TRBJ1-2; D may be TRBD1 (5 bases). V lost 3 bases and J 8 bases, leaving 10 bases between the germline ends. The CDR3 is made up of 12 amino acids. Germline CDR1 ENHRY, CDR2 SYGVKD. CDR3 bases: TGTGCCATCAGTGATCGGGACCGCGGCTACACCTTC. This translates into CAISDRDRGYTF.

The chain uses TRBV11-2 and TRBJ1-2; TRBD1 agrees at 9 bases. Germline trimming cut 4 bases from V and 5 bases from J; bases unmatched to any gene: 5. Germline CDR1 is SGHAT and CDR2 is FQNNGV. The CDR3 is 14 residues long. CDR3 loop: CASSSQGARYGYTF. The CDR3, as DNA: TGTGCCAGCAGCTCACAGGGGGCTAGATATGGCTACACCTTC.

This sequence joins TRBV30 and TRBJ1-6, with no clear D. The CDR3 has 15 residues. Deletions cut 3 bases from V and 3 bases from J, with 12 bases between. CDR1 GTSNPN and CDR2 SVGIG come from the germline V gene (reference sequence). Written as DNA, the CDR3 is TGTGCCTGGAGGCCGACCGCTGTCTATAATTCACCCCTCCACTTT. Its translation is CAWRPTAVYNSPLHF.

V and J are TRBV7-8 and TRBJ1-1; D not resolved. The CDR3 spans 15 residues. Trimming left V 1 base short and J 1 base short, with 10 bases between. CDR1 and CDR2 (germline): SGHVS, FQNEAQ. Here the CDR3 DNA reads TGTGCCAGCAGCTTAGGGCCAGGCTCGAACACTGAAGCTTTCTTT. This gives the protein CASSLGPGSNTEAFF.

This CDR3 reads CASSEIRIDTQYF. In nucleotides, the CDR3 is TGTGCCAGCAGTGAGATAAGGATAGATACGCAGTATTTT. This rearrangement joins TRBV6-1 to TRBJ2-3; unclear D gene. The CDR3 has 13 amino acids. Germline V gene lookup returns CDR1 MNHNS and CDR2 SASEGT. Trimming took off 3 bases at V and 5 bases at J, with 9 bases between the two ends.